A single TCR beta chain is shown here with its context. The source of the sample is a study of blood T cell repertoires in COVID-19. Background on the study: The samples span acute and convalescent COVID-19 from the United States, Italy and Spain.

In the original processing: Estimates of nucleated cell counts were drawn from the amplification of reference gene primers. Sequencing used immunoSEQ multiplex PCR; TCRdb keeps in-frame clones, though not all of them. V and J calls plus clone size are reproduced from that table; the DNA served to infer D and trimming. The profile covers approximately 300,000 clones, with around 80% appearing a single time and 0.95% to 1.5% taken by the ten largest. The receptor was derived from a woman in her forties or fifties with acute or convalescent COVID-19. What was sequenced was peripheral blood.

The CDR3: CASSLARLAYNEQFF. CDR3 in DNA: TGTGCCAGCAGCTTAGCCCGACTAGCGTACAATGAGCAGTTCTTC. The J gene is TRBJ2-1, the V gene TRBV7-2; 8 bases match TRBD2. V was pared by 0 bases and J by 4 bases, with 2 bases of the junction left unmatched. CDR1 and CDR2 from the germline V gene are SGHTA and FQGNSA. The CDR3 sequence is 15 residues long.